The T cell receptor beta chain under discussion was sequenced for a study of low-dose radiotherapy and immunotherapy resistance in tumors. Covering alpha and beta chains, TRAV- and TRBV-specific primers were used for the first-strand cDNA. The TCRs were subjected to amplification over about 20 PCR cycles employing a constant-region primer in conjunction with a V-primer adapter. TCRdb analysed the reads with MiXCR anew, one entry per CDR3 protein. The table shows 60,000 or so distinct CDR3 sequences, with 23% occurring only once. This clonotype was found many times. The time point denotes: after trial treatment. As to treatment: LDRT plus nivolumab, ipilimumab, low-dose cyclophosphamide and aspirin (RACIN trial). The treatment that donors received included nivolumab, ipilimumab, aspirin, low-dose cyclophosphamide and low-dose radiotherapy. The material sequenced was PBMCs, taken after low-dose radiotherapy plus immunotherapy. The sequence was collected from a male donor with prostate cancer.

CDR3 DNA: TGTGCCAGCAGTTACGGAGATTATGGCTACACCTTC. This sequence encodes CASSYGDYGYTF. This chain connects TRBV6-2 or TRBV6-3 to TRBJ1-2, with D unclear. Trimming shortened V by 2 bases and J by 5 bases, and 6 bases separated the two germline ends. The CDR3 has 12 residues. Per the germline V gene, CDR1 is MNHEY and CDR2 is SVGEGT.